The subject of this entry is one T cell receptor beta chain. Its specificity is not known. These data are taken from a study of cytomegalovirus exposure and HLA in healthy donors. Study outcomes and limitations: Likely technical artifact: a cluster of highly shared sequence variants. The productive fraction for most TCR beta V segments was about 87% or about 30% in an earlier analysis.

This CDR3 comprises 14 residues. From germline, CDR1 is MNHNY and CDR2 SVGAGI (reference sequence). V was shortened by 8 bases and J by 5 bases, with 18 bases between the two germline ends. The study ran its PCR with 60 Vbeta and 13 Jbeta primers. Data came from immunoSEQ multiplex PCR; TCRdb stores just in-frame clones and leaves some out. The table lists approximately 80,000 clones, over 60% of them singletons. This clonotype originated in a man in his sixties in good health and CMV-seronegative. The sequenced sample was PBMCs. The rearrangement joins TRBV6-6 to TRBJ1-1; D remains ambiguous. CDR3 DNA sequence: TGTGCCAGCGAAGGCATCTCTCGGGGAACTGAAGCTTTCTTT. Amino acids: CASEGISRGTEAFF.